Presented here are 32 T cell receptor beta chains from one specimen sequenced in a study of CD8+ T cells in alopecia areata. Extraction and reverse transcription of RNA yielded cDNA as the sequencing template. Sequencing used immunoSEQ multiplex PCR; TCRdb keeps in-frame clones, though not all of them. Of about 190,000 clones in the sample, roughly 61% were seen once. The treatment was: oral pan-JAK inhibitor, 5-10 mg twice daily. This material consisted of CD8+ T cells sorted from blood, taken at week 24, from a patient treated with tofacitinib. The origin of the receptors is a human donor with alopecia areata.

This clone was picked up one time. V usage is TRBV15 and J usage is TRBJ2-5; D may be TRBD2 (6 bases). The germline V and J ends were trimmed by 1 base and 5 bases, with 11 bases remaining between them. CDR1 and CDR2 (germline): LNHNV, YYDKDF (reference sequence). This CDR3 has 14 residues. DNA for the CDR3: TGTGCCACCAGCAGAGTGCGGGGCGGTGAGACCCAGTACTTC. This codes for CATSRVRGGETQYF.

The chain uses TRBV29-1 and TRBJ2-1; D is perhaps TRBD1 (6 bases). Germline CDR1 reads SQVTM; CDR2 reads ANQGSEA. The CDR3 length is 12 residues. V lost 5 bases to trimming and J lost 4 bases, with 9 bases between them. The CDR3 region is CSVITGYNEQFF. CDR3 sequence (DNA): TGCAGCGTTATCACAGGGTACAATGAGCAGTTCTTC.

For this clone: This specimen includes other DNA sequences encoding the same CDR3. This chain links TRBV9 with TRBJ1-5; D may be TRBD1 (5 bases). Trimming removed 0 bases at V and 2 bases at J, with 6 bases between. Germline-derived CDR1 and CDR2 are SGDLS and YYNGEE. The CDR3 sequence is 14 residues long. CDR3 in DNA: TGTGCCAGCAGCGTAGGGGGGGGCAATCAGCCCCAGCATTTT. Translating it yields CASSVGGGNQPQHF.

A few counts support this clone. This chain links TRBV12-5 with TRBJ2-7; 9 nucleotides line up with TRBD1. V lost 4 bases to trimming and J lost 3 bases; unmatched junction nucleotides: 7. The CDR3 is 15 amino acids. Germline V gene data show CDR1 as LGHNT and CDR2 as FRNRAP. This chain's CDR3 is CASGSLGTGSYEQYF. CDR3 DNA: TGTGCTAGTGGTTCACTAGGGACAGGGAGCTACGAGCAGTACTTC.

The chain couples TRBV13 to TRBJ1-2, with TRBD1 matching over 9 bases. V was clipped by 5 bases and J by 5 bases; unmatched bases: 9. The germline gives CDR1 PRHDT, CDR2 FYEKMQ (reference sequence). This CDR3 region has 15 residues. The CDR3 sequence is CASSGIDRGLYGYTF. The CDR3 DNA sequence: TGTGCCAGCAGCGGCATTGACAGGGGGTTGTATGGCTACACCTTC.

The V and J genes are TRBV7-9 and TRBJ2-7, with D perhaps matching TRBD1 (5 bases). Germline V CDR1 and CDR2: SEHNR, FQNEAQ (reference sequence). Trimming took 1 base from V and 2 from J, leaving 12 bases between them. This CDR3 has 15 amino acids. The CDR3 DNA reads TGTGCCAGCAGCTTAGGCGCAGGGCTTACCTACGAGCAGTACTTC. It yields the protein CASSLGAGLTYEQYF.

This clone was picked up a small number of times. The CDR3 loop reads CSVEEENTEAFF. In DNA form, the CDR3 reads TGCAGCGTTGAAGAAGAGAACACTGAAGCTTTCTTT. The V gene is TRBV29-1, the J gene TRBJ1-1; no clear D. The CDR3 has 12 amino acids. From germline, CDR1 is SQVTM and CDR2 ANQGSEA. Deletions cut 0 bases from V and 1 base from J, with 3 bases between.

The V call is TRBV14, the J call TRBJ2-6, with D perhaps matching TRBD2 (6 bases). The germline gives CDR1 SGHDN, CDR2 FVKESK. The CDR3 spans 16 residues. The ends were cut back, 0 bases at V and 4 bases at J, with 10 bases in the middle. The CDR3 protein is CASSQDWGVGANVLTF. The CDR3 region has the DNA TGTGCCAGCAGCCAAGATTGGGGGGTCGGGGCCAACGTCCTGACTTTC.

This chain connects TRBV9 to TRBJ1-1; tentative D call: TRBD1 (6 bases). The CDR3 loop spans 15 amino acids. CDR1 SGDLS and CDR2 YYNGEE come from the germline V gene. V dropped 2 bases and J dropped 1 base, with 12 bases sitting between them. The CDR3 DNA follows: TGTGCCAGCAGCGTTCAACAGGGTCGGAACACTGAAGCTTTCTTT. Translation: CASSVQQGRNTEAFF.

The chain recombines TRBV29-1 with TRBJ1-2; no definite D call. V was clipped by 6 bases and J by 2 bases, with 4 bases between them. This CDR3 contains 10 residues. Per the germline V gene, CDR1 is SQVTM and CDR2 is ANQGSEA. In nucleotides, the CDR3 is TGCAGCGTCCAGAACTATGGCTACACCTTC. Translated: CSVQNYGYTF.

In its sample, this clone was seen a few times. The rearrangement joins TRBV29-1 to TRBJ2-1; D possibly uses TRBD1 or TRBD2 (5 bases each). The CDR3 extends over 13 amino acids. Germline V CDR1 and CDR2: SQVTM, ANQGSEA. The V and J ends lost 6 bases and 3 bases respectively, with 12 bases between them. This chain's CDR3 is CSVGVRDYNEQFF. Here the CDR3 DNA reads TGCAGCGTCGGGGTCAGGGACTACAATGAGCAGTTCTTC.

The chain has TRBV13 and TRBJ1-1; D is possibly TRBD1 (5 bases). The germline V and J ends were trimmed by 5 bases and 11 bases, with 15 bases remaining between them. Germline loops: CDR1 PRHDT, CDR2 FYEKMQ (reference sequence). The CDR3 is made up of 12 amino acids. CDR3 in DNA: TGTGCCAGCAGCCCAGAGGCCAGGGAGGCTTTCTTT. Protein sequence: CASSPEAREAFF.

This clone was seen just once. DNA of the CDR3: TGTGCCAGCAGCCCCGGGACTTCCTACGAGCAGTACTTC. It is translated as CASSPGTSYEQYF. The chain has TRBV7-2 and TRBJ2-7, with D possibly being TRBD2 (6 bases). Per germline, CDR1 SGHTA and CDR2 FQGNSA. CDR3 length: 13 residues. Trimming took off 5 bases at V and 1 base at J, with 9 bases between the two ends.

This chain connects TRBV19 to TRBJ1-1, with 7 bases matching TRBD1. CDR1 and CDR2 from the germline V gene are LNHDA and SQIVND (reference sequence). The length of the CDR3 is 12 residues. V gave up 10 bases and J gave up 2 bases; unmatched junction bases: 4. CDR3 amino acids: CATRTGNTEAFF. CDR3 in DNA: TGTGCCACGAGGACAGGAAACACTGAAGCTTTCTTT.

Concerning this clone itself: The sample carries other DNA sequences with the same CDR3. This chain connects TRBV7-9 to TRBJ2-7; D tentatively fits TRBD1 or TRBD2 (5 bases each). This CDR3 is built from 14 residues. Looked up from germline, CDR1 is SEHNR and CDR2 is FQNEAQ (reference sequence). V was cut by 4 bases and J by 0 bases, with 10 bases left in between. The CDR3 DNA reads TGTGCCAGCAGCTCCGGGACGGACTCCTACGAGCAGTACTTC. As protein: CASSSGTDSYEQYF.

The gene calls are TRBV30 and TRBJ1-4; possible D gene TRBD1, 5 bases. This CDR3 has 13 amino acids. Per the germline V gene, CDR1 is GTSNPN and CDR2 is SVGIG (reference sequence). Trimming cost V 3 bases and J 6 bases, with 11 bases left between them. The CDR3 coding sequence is TGTGCCTGGAGATCAGGGATTTATGAAAAACTGTTTTTT. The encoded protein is CAWRSGIYEKLFF.

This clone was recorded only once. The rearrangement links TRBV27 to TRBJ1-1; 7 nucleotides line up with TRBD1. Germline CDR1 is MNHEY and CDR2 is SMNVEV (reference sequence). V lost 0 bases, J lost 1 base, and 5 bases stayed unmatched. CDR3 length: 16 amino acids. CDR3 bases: TGTGCCAGCAGTTTATCCCGACAGGGTCCGAACACTGAAGCTTTCTTT. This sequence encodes CASSLSRQGPNTEAFF.

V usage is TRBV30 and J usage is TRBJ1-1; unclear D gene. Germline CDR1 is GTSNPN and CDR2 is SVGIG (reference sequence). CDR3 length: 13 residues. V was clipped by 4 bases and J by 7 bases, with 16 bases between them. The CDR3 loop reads CAWNNRGPDEAFF. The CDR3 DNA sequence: TGTGCCTGGAACAACCGCGGCCCGGATGAAGCTTTCTTT.

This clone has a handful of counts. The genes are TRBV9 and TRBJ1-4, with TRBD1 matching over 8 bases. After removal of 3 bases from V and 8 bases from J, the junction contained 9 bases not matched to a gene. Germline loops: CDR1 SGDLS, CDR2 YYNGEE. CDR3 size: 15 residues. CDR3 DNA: TGTGCCAGCAGCGGAGGACAGGGAGGTCGAGAAAAACTGTTTTTT. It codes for CASSGGQGGREKLFF.

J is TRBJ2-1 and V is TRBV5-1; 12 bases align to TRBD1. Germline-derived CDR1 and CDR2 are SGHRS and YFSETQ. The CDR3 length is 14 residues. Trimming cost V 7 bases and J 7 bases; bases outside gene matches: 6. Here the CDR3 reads CASFRDRGQNEQFF. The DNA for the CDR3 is TGCGCCAGCTTCCGGGACAGGGGGCAAAATGAGCAGTTCTTC.

The CDR3 DNA is TGTGCTAGTGGTCCCTCTTTATCCCCAGTGGGTGGCTACACCTTC. It translates to CASGPSLSPVGGYTF. V and J are TRBV12-5 and TRBJ1-2; D is ambiguous. CDR3 size: 15 residues. Germline V gene lookup returns CDR1 LGHNT and CDR2 FRNRAP. V gave up 5 bases and J gave up 7 bases, with 20 bases separating them.

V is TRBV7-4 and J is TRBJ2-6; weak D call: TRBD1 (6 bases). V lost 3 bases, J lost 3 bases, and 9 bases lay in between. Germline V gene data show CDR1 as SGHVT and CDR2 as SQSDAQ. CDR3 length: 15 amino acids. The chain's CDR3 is CASSFRDNGANVLTF. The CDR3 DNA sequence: TGTGCCAGCAGCTTTCGGGACAATGGGGCCAACGTCCTGACTTTC.

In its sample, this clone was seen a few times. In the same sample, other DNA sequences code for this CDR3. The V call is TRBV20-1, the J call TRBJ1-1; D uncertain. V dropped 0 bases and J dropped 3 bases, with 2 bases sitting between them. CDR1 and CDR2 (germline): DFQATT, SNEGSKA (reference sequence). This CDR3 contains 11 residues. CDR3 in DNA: TGCAGTGCTAGAGACTACACTGAAGCTTTCTTT. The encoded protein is CSARDYTEAFF.

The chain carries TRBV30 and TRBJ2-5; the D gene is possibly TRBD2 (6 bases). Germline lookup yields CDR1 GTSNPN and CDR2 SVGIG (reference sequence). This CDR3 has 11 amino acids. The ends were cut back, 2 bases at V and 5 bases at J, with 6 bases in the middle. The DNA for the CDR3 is TGTGCCTGGAGTCGGGGGGAGACCCAGTACTTC. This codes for CAWSRGETQYF.

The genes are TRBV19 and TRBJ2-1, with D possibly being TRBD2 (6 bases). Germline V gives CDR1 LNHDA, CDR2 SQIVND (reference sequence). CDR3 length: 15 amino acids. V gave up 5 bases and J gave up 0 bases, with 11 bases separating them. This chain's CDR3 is CASSRGILSYNEQFF. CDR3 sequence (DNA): TGTGCCAGTAGTCGGGGGATCCTCTCCTACAATGAGCAGTTCTTC.

This CDR3 reads CASSLGQGTEYNEQFF. Here the CDR3 DNA reads TGTGCCAGCAGCCTAGGACAGGGGACGGAATACAATGAGCAGTTCTTC. The genes are TRBV9 and TRBJ2-1; 9 bases are shared with TRBD1. CDR1 is SGDLS, CDR2 YYNGEE, per germline. The CDR3 is 16 amino acids. V shed 4 bases and J 4 bases; nucleotides not matched to a gene: 9.

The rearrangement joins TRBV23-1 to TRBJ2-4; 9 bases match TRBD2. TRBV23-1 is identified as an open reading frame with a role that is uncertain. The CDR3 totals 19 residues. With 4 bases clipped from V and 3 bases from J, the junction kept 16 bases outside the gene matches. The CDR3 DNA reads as TGCGCCAGCAGTCGCCCGGGACTAGCATTTCACGGAGGCAAAAACATTCAGTACTTC. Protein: CASSRPGLAFHGGKNIQYF.

The CDR3 here is CASSISGGYSNQPQHF. The CDR3 nucleotides are TGTGCCAGTAGTATTTCGGGGGGCTACAGCAATCAGCCCCAGCATTTT. The J gene is TRBJ1-5, the V gene TRBV19, with a tentative D call TRBD1 (6 bases). This CDR3 has 16 residues. Per the germline V gene, CDR1 is LNHDA and CDR2 is SQIVND (reference sequence). Deletions cut 3 bases from V and 1 base from J, with 13 bases between.

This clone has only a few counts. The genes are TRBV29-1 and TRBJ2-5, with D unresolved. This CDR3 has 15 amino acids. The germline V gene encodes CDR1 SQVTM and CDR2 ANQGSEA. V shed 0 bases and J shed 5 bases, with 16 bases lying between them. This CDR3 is CSVEDLASPGETQYF. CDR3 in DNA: TGCAGCGTTGAAGATCTGGCCAGTCCTGGGGAGACCCAGTACTTC.

CDR3 protein: CASSLGGVLDTQYF. The CDR3 nucleotides read TGTGCCAGCAGTTTAGGCGGAGTTTTGGATACGCAGTATTTT. The chain combines TRBV27 with TRBJ2-3, with D uncertain. Germline CDR1 is MNHEY and CDR2 is SMNVEV (reference sequence). CDR3 length: 14 amino acids. Trimming cost V 2 bases and J 6 bases, with 12 bases left between them.

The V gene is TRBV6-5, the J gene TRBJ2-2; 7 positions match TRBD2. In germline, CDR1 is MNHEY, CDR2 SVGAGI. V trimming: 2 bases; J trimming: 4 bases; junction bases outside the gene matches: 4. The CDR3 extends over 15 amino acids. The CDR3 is CASSYLTGGTGELFF. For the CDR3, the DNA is TGTGCCAGCAGTTACCTCACGGGGGGCACCGGGGAGCTGTTTTTT.

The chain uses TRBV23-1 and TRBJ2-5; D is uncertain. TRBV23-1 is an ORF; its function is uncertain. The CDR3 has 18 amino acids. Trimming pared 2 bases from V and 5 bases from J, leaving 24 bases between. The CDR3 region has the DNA TGCGCCAGCAGTCAAACCGCCTCCCTGACCTTGCGAGATGAGACCCAGTACTTC. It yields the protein CASSQTASLTLRDETQYF.